The clone carrying this TCR beta chain rates as medium-sized. Its antigen is unknown. The sample is drawn from a study of T cells in localized non-small cell lung cancer. General study results and limits: In adjacent lung, a median about 54 of the top 100 tumor clones were found.

Profiling relied on immunoSEQ multiplex PCR, and the TCRdb table lists in-frame clones only, not all of them. The data show over 3,500 clones, roughly 38% seen once. This clonotype was sampled from a woman aged 40 to 75 with stage I lung adenocarcinoma. Sequencing was performed on lung tumor tissue, taken before any cancer treatment.

The chain's CDR3 is CASSLVGARTEEAFF. In DNA form, the CDR3 reads TGTGCCAGCAGCTTAGTTGGGGCCAGGACCGAAGAAGCTTTCTTT. V usage is TRBV11-3 and J usage is TRBJ1-1; tentatively, D is TRBD1 (5 bases). CDR3 length: 15 amino acids. The germline V gene encodes CDR1 SGHNT and CDR2 YENEEA. V lost 1 base, J lost 8 bases, and 17 bases lay in between.